This is a list of T cell receptor beta chains from one sample in a study of shared clonotypes between healthy human individuals. Produced via immunoSEQ multiplex PCR; TCRdb's table is partial and in-frame only. Counted here are roughly 2.6 million clones, around 90% occurring once; the ten biggest clones make up about 0.13%. The sample was naive CD4+ T cells sorted from blood. The receptors were gathered from a man aged 18 to 30 in good health. Each CDR3 is given with its conserved first and last residue. Each record gives: J gene, V gene, CDR3 protein.

>TRBJ1-1|TRBV5-1
CASSLSVQGFMNTEAFF
>TRBJ2-7|TRBV27
CASSRGTEQYF
>TRBJ2-1|TRBV9
CASSAGQVPYNEQFF
>TRBJ2-2|TRBV19
CASSALAESNTGELFF
>TRBJ2-5|TRBV7-6
CASSPTRQETQYF
>TRBJ2-3|TRBV19
CASSSDLASRRDTQYF
>TRBJ1-1|TRBV9
CASNRDGEAFF
>TRBJ2-1|TRBV14
CASSLRDSTSGEQFF
>TRBJ1-1|TRBV7-9
CASSLVGQGGTEAFF
>TRBJ2-2|TRBV28
CASSPGLAGIGELFF
>TRBJ2-1|TRBV6-6
CASSYGRGSYNEQFF
>TRBJ1-1|TRBV30
CAWSPGENTEAFF
>TRBJ2-3|TRBV19
CASSIVADTQYF
>TRBJ1-2|TRBV4-1
CASSRNDRAFYGYTF
>TRBJ2-3|TRBV10-2
CASSVTSGGSDTQYF
>TRBJ1-5|TRBV10-1
CATSEGFNQPQHF
>TRBJ2-7|TRBV18
CASSLGTSPSYEQYF
>TRBJ2-5|TRBV28
CASSLSHRVMGQETQYF
>TRBJ2-7|TRBV9
CASSVGQDLFYEQYF
>TRBJ1-2|TRBV6-5
CASSEGTRYGYTF
>TRBJ2-3|TRBV6-5
CASTGRGRITDTQYF
>TRBJ1-2|TRBV29-1
CSVGEGAGYGYTF
>TRBJ2-7|TRBV18
CASSQPGQGKYEQYF